These T cell receptor beta chains were read from a single sample in a study of early T cells in non-severe SARS-CoV-2 infection. TCRdb recomputed calls from the 5' RACE reads with MiXCR, one row per CDR3 protein. The sample shows 70,000 or so distinct CDR3 sequences, 11% of them seen only once. The sequenced sample was whole blood. The source is an adult who was a healthcare worker with PCR-confirmed SARS-CoV-2 infection or an uninfected control (not recorded which). Both conserved end residues are part of each CDR3. D genes are given only for firm matches. The size entry is marked missing in some rows and otherwise reads once, few, many or a size class.

>TRBV28|TRBJ2-7|many|.
CASSPGLVYEQYF
TGTGCCAGCAGTCCGGGACTGGTATACGAGCAGTACTTC
>TRBV6-5|TRBJ1-1|.|.
CATRPQGLTEAFF
TGTGCCACTCGTCCACAGGGTCTCACTGAAGCTTTCTTT
>TRBV11-2|TRBJ2-4|few|TRBD2
CASSSPGGMGSKNIQYF
TGTGCCAGCAGCTCCCCGGGGGGGATGGGGTCCAAAAACATTCAGTACTTC
>TRBV7-9|TRBJ2-7|few|.
CASSASWDEQYF
TGTGCCAGCAGCGCAAGCTGGGACGAGCAGTACTTC
>TRBV7-9|TRBJ2-1|many|TRBD2
CASSLGGWLLAGGPAEQFF
TGTGCCAGCAGCTTAGGAGGTTGGCTCCTAGCGGGAGGGCCAGCTGAGCAGTTCTTC
>TRBV28|TRBJ2-1|few|.
CASSFGGTSYNEQFF
TGTGCCAGCAGTTTCGGGGGCACCTCCTACAATGAGCAGTTCTTC
>TRBV29-1|TRBJ2-2|.|.
CSVDWTGELFF
TGCAGCGTTGACTGGACCGGGGAGCTGTTTTTT
>TRBV6-4|TRBJ2-3|.|TRBD2
CASSKIAGSTDTQYF
TGTGCCAGCAGTAAGATAGCGGGATCCACAGATACGCAGTATTTT
>TRBV28|TRBJ2-7|many|.
CASGSNTIDEQYF
TGTGCCAGCGGGAGCAATACGATCGACGAGCAGTACTTC
>TRBV27|TRBJ1-6|medium-sized|.
CASSLLGVDSPLHF
TGTGCCAGCAGTTTACTGGGGGTGGATTCACCCCTCCACTTT
>TRBV11-2|TRBJ1-5|few|TRBD1
CASSSAGTGAGQPQHF
TGTGCCAGCAGCTCGGCCGGGACAGGGGCAGGACAGCCCCAGCATTTT
>TRBV30|TRBJ2-3|few|TRBD2
CAWSGRTSEVADTQYF
TGTGCCTGGAGTGGTCGGACTAGCGAAGTCGCAGATACGCAGTATTTT
>TRBV6-5|TRBJ1-6|.|.
CASRTVGNSPLHF
TGTGCCAGCAGGACTGTTGGGAATTCACCCCTCCACTTT
>TRBV15|TRBJ2-7|few|TRBD1
CATSRDLGQGSYEQYF
TGTGCCACCAGCAGAGATTTAGGACAGGGGTCCTACGAGCAGTACTTC
>TRBV5-6|TRBJ2-1|.|.
CASSLAVHNEQFF
TGTGCCAGCAGCTTGGCCGTCCACAATGAGCAGTTCTTC
>TRBV11-3|TRBJ1-2|few|.
CASSRRAYWDTHREGYTF
TGTGCCAGCAGCCGACGTGCGTACTGGGACACCCATCGGGAGGGCTACACCTTC
>TRBV4-3|TRBJ2-7|.|.
CASSQERAGSYEQYF
TGCGCCAGCAGCCAAGAGAGGGCGGGATCCTACGAGCAGTACTTC
>TRBV29-1|TRBJ2-7|.|TRBD1
CSVTGTENTSQYF
TGCAGCGTAACCGGGACAGAAAATACGAGTCAGTACTTC
>TRBV12-5|TRBJ2-1|.|.
CASGLQGTLGLTEQFF
TGTGCTAGTGGTTTACAGGGAACCCTAGGCCTCACTGAGCAGTTCTTC
>TRBV4-1|TRBJ2-5|.|TRBD2
CASTQELLAGQETQYF
TGCGCCAGCACCCAAGAGCTACTAGCGGGACAAGAGACCCAGTACTTC
>TRBV10-3|TRBJ1-1|few|.
CAISESWTVNTEAFF
TGTGCCATCAGTGAGTCTTGGACAGTGAACACTGAAGCTTTCTTT
>TRBV10-1|TRBJ2-2|.|TRBD2
CASSDPTSGNTGELFF
TGCGCCAGCAGTGATCCGACTAGCGGGAACACCGGGGAGCTGTTTTTT
>TRBV2|TRBJ1-2|few|.
CASSAGGGVYGYTF
TGTGCCAGCAGTGCGGGGGGAGGGGTCTATGGCTACACCTTC
>TRBV4-1|TRBJ2-3|.|TRBD2
CASKLAGGTDTQYF
TGCGCCAGCAAACTAGCGGGGGGAACAGATACGCAGTATTTT
>TRBV10-2|TRBJ2-2|few|.
CASTPHDGRSNTGELFF
TGCGCCAGCACACCCCATGACGGCCGATCGAACACCGGGGAGCTGTTTTTT
>TRBV7-9|TRBJ2-3|many|.
CASSLLATTDTQYF
TGTGCCAGCAGCTTGCTAGCGACCACAGATACGCAGTATTTT
>TRBV28|TRBJ1-2|many|.
CASSLIRDPYGYTF
TGTGCCAGCAGTTTAATTCGGGACCCTTATGGCTACACCTTC
>TRBV5-4|TRBJ2-3|few|TRBD2
CASSSGTSADTQYF
TGTGCCAGCAGCTCCGGGACTAGCGCAGATACGCAGTATTTT
>TRBV10-1|TRBJ2-7|.|.
CASSDSSSYNEQYF
TGCGCCAGCAGTGACTCGAGCTCCTACAATGAGCAGTACTTC
>TRBV28|TRBJ2-7|many|.
CAWQRALYEQYF
TGTGCCTGGCAAAGGGCCCTCTACGAGCAGTACTTC
>TRBV4-2|TRBJ1-2|many|.
CASSQGQVDYGYTF
TGTGCCAGCAGCCAAGGACAGGTTGACTATGGCTACACCTTC
>TRBV6-1|TRBJ2-7|.|.
CASSGRGWEQYF
TGTGCCAGCAGTGGCAGGGGTTGGGAGCAGTACTTC
>TRBV11-2|TRBJ2-7|.|TRBD2
CASNQKAGGYEQYF
TGTGCCAGCAACCAGAAAGCGGGAGGCTACGAGCAGTACTTC
>TRBV27|TRBJ2-7|many|.
CASSPRPYSGYSTYEQYF
TGTGCCAGCAGTCCACGACCTTATAGCGGTTACAGTACCTACGAGCAGTACTTC
>TRBV12-3/TRBV12-4|TRBJ1-6|.|.
CASSLGAGRALHF
TGTGCCAGCAGTTTAGGGGCTGGAAGGGCCCTCCACTTT
>TRBV7-9|TRBJ1-1|.|.
CASSSREDTEAFF
TGTGCCAGCAGCTCGAGGGAGGACACTGAAGCTTTCTTT
>TRBV3-1|TRBJ2-5|many|TRBD2
CASSQDSGRKETQYF
TGTGCCAGCAGCCAAGATAGCGGGAGGAAAGAGACCCAGTACTTC
>TRBV12-3/TRBV12-4|TRBJ1-2|many|TRBD1
CASSTRAGQIYGYTF
TGTGCCAGCAGTACCCGAGCGGGACAGATCTATGGCTACACCTTC
>TRBV11-2|TRBJ2-5|.|.
CASSLHRRQETQYF
TGTGCCAGCAGCTTACATAGGAGGCAAGAGACCCAGTACTTC